These T cell receptor beta chains were read from a single sample in a study of naive and memory T cell subsets. MiXCR, applied by TCRdb to the UMI-ligation and nested PCR reads, yields one record per CDR3 protein. The sample shows 130,000 to 150,000 distinct CDR3 sequences, about 15% of them seen only once. Sequencing used naive CD4+ T cells from blood. Receptors were obtained from a human donor in good health. The conserved cysteine and the conserved F or W are not part of the CDR3 here. Size values are once, few and many counts, or a class for expanded clones, and some rows have none.

j_call: TRBJ1-1
clone_size: few
v_call: TRBV12-3/TRBV12-4
cdr3_aa: ASSSQRGQGQTEAF

j_call: TRBJ1-3
clone_size: -
v_call: TRBV19
cdr3_aa: ASSADRGNGNTIY

j_call: TRBJ1-4
clone_size: -
v_call: TRBV5-1
cdr3_aa: ASSPGQGEEKLF

j_call: TRBJ2-3
clone_size: many
v_call: TRBV12-3/TRBV12-4
cdr3_aa: ASSQTIQLDTQY

j_call: TRBJ1-5
clone_size: -
v_call: TRBV6-2/TRBV6-3
cdr3_aa: ASSYRTGGNQPQH

j_call: TRBJ1-6
clone_size: few
v_call: TRBV28
cdr3_aa: ASSPTEGAYRGSPLH

j_call: TRBJ2-7
clone_size: -
v_call: TRBV3-1
cdr3_aa: ASSLLGGAYEQY

j_call: TRBJ2-5
clone_size: few
v_call: TRBV25-1
cdr3_aa: ASSVPGQETQY

j_call: TRBJ2-7
clone_size: few
v_call: TRBV7-3
cdr3_aa: ASTRPGLAGGTSEQY

j_call: TRBJ1-1
clone_size: -
v_call: TRBV27
cdr3_aa: ASSSSLSGNTEAF

j_call: TRBJ1-5
clone_size: -
v_call: TRBV7-9
cdr3_aa: ASSFLGQPQH

j_call: TRBJ2-6
clone_size: -
v_call: TRBV28
cdr3_aa: ASSFRGAFSGANVLT

j_call: TRBJ2-1
clone_size: few
v_call: TRBV10-3
cdr3_aa: AINPWGPQGEQF

j_call: TRBJ1-3
clone_size: -
v_call: TRBV11-2
cdr3_aa: ASSSGRNSGNTIY

j_call: TRBJ2-5
clone_size: -
v_call: TRBV20-1
cdr3_aa: SALRQVVGQTQY